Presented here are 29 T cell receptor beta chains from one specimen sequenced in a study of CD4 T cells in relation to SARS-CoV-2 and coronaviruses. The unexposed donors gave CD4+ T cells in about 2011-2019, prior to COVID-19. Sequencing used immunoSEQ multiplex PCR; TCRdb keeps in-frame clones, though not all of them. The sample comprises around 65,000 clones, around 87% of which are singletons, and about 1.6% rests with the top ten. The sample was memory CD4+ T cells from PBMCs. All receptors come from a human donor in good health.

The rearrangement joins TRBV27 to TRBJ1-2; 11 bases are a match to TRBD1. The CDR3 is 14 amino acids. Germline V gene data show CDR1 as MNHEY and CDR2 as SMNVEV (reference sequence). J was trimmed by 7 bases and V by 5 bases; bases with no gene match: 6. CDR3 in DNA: TGTGCCAGCAGTCCCCGGACAGGGGGCGGTGGCTACACCTTC. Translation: CASSPRTGGGGYTF.

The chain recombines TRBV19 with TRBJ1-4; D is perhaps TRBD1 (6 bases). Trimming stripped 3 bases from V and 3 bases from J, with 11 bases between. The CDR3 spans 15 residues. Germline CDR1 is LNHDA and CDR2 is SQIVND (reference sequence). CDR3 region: CASSMSAGANEKLFF. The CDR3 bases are TGTGCCAGTAGTATGAGCGCAGGGGCTAATGAAAAACTGTTTTTT.

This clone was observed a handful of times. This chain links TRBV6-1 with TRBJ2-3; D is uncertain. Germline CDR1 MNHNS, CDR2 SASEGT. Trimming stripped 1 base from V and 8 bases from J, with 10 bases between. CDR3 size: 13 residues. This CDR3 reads CASSEGWGATQYF. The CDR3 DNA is TGTGCCAGCAGTGAAGGGTGGGGTGCTACGCAGTATTTT.

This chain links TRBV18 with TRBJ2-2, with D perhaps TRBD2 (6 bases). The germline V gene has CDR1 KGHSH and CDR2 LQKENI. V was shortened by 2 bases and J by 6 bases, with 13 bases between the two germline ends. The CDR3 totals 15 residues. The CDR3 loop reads CASSPTRETSGELFF. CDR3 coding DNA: TGTGCCAGCTCACCAACCCGGGAGACCTCCGGGGAGCTGTTTTTT.

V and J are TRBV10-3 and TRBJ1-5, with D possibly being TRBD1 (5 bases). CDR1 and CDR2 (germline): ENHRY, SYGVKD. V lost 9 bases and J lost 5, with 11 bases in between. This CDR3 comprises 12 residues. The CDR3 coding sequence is TGTGCCATTGGGACGGCTGATCAGCCCCAGCATTTT. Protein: CAIGTADQPQHF.

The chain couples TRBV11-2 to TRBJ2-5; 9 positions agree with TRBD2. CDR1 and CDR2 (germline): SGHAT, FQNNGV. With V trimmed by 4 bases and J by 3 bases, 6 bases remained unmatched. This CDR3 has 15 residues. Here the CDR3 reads CASSSRLAVKETQYF. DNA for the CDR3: TGTGCCAGCAGCTCTAGACTAGCGGTTAAAGAGACCCAGTACTTC. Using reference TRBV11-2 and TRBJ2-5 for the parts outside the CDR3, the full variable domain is EAGVAQSPRYKIIEKRQSVAFWCNPISGHATLYWYQQILGQGPKLLIQFQNNGVVDDSQLPKDRFSAERLKGVDSTLKIQPAKLEDSAVYLCASSSRLAVKETQYFGPGTRLLVL.

CDR3 sequence (DNA): TGTGCCAGCAGCCAAGGAGGGTACAATCAGCCCCAGCATTTT. Translating gives CASSQGGYNQPQHF. The chain has TRBV5-6 and TRBJ1-5; D remains unclear. There are 14 residues in the CDR3. V was clipped by 4 bases and J by 3 bases, with 11 bases between them. Germline V gene data show CDR1 as SGHDT and CDR2 as YYEEEE.

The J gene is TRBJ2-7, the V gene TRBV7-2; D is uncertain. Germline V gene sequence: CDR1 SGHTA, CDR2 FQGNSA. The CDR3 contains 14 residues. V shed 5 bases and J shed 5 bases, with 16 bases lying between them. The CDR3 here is CASSPGQVVDEQYF. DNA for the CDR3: TGTGCCAGCAGCCCAGGTCAGGTGGTGGACGAGCAGTACTTC.

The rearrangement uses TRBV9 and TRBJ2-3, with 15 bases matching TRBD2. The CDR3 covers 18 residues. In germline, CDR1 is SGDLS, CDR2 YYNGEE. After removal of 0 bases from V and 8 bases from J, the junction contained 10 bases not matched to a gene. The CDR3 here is CASSVELGGLAGGGTQYF. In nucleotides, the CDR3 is TGTGCCAGCAGCGTAGAGTTGGGGGGACTAGCGGGAGGAGGTACGCAGTATTTT.

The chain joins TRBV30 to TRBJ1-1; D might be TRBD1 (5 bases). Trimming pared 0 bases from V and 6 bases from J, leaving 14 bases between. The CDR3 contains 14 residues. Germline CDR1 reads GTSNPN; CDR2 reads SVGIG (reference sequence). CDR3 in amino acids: CAWSVLGVNAEAFF. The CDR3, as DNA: TGTGCCTGGAGTGTACTAGGGGTCAATGCTGAAGCTTTCTTT.

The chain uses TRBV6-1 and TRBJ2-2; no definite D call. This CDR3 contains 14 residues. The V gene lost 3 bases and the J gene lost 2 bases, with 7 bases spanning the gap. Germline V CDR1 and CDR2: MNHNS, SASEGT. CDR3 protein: CASSDNKNTGELFF. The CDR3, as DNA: TGTGCCAGCAGTGACAACAAAAACACCGGGGAGCTGTTTTTT.

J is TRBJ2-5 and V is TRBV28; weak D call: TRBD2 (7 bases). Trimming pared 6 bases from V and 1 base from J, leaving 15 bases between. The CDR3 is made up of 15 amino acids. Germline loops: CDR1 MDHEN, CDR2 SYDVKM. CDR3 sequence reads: CASRGGPGRQETQYF. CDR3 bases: TGTGCCAGCAGGGGGGGGCCAGGGCGCCAAGAGACCCAGTACTTC.

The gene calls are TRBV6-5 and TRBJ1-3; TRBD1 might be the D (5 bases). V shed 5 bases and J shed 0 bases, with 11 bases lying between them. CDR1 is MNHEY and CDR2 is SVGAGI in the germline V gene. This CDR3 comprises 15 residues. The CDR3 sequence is CASSPPGFSGNTIYF. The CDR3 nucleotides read TGTGCCAGCAGTCCACCAGGGTTCTCTGGAAACACCATATATTTT.

The CDR3 DNA reads as TGTGCCAGCAATAGACAGTACACCGGGGAGCTGTTTTTT. It translates to CASNRQYTGELFF. V and J are TRBV2 and TRBJ2-2, with D perhaps matching TRBD1 (5 bases). Germline V gene sequence: CDR1 SNHLY, CDR2 FYNNEI. V lost 7 bases and J lost 3, with 9 bases in between. This CDR3 region has 13 residues.

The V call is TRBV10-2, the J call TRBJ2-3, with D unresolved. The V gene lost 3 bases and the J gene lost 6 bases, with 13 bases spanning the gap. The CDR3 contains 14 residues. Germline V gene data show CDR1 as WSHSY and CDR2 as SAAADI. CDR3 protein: CASSEIAFSDTQYF. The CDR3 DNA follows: TGCGCCAGCAGTGAAATAGCTTTTTCTGATACGCAGTATTTT.

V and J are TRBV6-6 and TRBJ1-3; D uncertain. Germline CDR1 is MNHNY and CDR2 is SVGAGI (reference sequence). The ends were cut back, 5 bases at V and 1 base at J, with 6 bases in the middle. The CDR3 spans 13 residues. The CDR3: CASSPQSGNTIYF. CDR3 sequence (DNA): TGTGCCAGCAGTCCCCAGTCTGGAAACACCATATATTTT.

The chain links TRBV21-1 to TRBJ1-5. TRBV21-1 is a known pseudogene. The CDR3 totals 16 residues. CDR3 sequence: CASSGNGTASNQPQHF. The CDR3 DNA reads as TGTGCCAGCAGCGGCAACGGGACGGCCAGTAATCAGCCCCAGCATTTT.

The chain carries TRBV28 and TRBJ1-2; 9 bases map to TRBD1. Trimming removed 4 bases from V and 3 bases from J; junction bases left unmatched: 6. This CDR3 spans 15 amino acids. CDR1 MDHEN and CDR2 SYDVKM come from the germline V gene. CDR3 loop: CASSSTGGGYYGYTF. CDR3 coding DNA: TGTGCCAGCAGTTCAACAGGGGGCGGTTACTATGGCTACACCTTC.

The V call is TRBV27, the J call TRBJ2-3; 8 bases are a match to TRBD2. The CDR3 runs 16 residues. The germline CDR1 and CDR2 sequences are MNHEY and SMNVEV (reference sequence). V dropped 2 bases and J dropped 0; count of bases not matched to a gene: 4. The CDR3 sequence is CASSLRAGASTDTQYF. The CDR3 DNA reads TGTGCCAGCAGTTTAAGAGCGGGAGCGAGCACAGATACGCAGTATTTT.

CDR3 nucleotides: TGTGCCAGCAGCCAAGGGGCTGAGGGAAACATTCAGTACTTC. Residues: CASSQGAEGNIQYF. The chain is built from TRBV3-1 (or the pseudogene TRBV3-2) and TRBJ2-4; tentative D call: TRBD2 (5 bases). V lost 1 base and J 6 bases, leaving 10 bases between the germline ends. This CDR3 spans 14 amino acids. CDR1 is LGHDT, CDR2 YNNKEL, per germline (reference sequence).

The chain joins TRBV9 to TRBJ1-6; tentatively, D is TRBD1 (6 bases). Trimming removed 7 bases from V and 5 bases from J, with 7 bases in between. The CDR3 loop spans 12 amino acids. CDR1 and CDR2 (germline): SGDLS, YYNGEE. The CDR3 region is CASGQNNSPLHF. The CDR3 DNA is TGTGCCAGCGGACAGAATAATTCACCCCTCCACTTT.

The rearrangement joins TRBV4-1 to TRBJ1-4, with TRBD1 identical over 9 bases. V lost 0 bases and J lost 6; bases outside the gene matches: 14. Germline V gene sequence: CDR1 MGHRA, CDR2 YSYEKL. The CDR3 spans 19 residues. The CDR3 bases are TGCGCCAGCAGCCAAGATTTGGCCTCCGTCAGGACAGGGGATGAAAAACTGTTTTTT. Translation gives CASSQDLASVRTGDEKLFF.

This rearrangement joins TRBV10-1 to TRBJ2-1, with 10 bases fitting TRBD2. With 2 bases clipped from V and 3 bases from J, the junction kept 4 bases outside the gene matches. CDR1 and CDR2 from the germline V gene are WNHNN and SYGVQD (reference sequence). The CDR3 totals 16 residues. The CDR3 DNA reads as TGCGCCAGCAGTGAGACTAGCGGGGAACTCTACAATGAGCAGTTCTTC. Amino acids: CASSETSGELYNEQFF.

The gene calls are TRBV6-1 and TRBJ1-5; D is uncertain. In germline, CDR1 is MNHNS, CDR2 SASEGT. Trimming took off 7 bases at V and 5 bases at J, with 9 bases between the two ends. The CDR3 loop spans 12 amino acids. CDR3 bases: TGTGCCAGCAAAATGACCGATCAGCCCCAGCATTTT. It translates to CASKMTDQPQHF.

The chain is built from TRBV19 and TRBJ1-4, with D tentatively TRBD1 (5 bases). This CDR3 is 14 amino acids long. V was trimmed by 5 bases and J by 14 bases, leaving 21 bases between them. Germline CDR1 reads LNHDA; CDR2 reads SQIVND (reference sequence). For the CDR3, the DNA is TGTGCCAGTAGTCCCCATCAGGACATCTCAATCCTGTTTTTT. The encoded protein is CASSPHQDISILFF.

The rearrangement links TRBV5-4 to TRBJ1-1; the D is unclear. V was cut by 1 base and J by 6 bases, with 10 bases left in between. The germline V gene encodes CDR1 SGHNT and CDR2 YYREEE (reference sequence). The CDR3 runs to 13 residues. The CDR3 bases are TGTGCCAGCAGCTTGATAGAGGGCGCTGAAGCTTTCTTT. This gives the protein CASSLIEGAEAFF.

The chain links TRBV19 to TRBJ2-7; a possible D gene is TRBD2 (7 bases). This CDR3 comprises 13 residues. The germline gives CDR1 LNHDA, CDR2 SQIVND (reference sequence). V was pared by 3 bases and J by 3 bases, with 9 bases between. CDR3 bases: TGTGCCAGTAGTATCGGGGGGCGCTACGAGCAGTACTTC. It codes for CASSIGGRYEQYF.

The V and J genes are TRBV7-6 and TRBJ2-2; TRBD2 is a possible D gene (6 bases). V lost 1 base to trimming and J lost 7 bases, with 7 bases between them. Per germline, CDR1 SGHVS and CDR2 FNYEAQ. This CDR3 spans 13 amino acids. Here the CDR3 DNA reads TGTGCCAGCAGCTTAGTGGACTACGGGGAGCTGTTTTTT. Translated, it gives CASSLVDYGELFF.

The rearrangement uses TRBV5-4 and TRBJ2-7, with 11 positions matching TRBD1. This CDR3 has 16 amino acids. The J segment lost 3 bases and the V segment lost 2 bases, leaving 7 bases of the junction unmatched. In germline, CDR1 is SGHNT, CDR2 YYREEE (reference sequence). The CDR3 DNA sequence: TGTGCCAGCAGCTTTCCTGGGGGACAGGGGGTCTACGAGCAGTACTTC. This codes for CASSFPGGQGVYEQYF. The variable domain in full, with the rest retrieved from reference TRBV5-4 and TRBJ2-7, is ETGVTQSPTHLIKTRGQQVTLRCSSQSGHNTVSWYQQALGQGPQFIFQYYREEENGRGNFPPRFSGLQFPNYSSELNVNALELDDSALYLCASSFPGGQGVYEQYFGPGTRLTVT.